This record covers a single T cell receptor (beta chain). The target antigen is unknown. Researchers reported that TCR beta cDNA libraries carried unique molecular identifiers. TCRdb reprocessed the PCR reads via MiXCR and lists one record per CDR3 protein. The table records fewer than 850,000 distinct CDR3 sequences, 30% of them present only once. This sample is drawn from a study of post-analysis software for immune sequencing data. General study points: There were about 5 TRBV segments more frequent in patients than controls, and TRBV5-6, TRBV5-1 and TRBV20-1 were among them.

V lost 0 bases to trimming and J lost 10 bases; unmatched junction nucleotides: 4. In germline, CDR1 is MNHEY, CDR2 SMNVEV (reference sequence). This CDR3 has 13 amino acids. The source of this sequence is a girl aged 5-17 years with multiple sclerosis. The chain joins TRBV27 to TRBJ1-1, with TRBD1 matching over 8 bases. Sequencing was done on a sample of blood. CDR3 protein: CASSLSTGVGAFF. Written as DNA, the CDR3 is TGTGCCAGCAGTTTATCGACAGGGGTAGGAGCTTTCTTT.